This TCR beta chain is drawn from a study of blood T cell repertoires in COVID-19. The length of the CDR3 is 12 residues. With 8 bases removed from V and 3 bases from J, the gap between germline ends came to 10 bases. Germline CDR1 is MDHEN and CDR2 is SYDVKM. TCRdb keeps only in-frame clones here, not all; method: immunoSEQ multiplex PCR. The sample yields a few hundred thousand clones, nearly 90% seen once. This clonotype was obtained from a woman aged 55-69 years who had recovered from COVID-19. The chain links TRBV28 to TRBJ1-2, with TRBD1 as a possible D gene (6 bases). The sample consisted of PBMCs or T cells enriched from blood (not recorded which). CDR3 loop: CASEQGDYGYTF. The CDR3 DNA reads as TGTGCCAGCGAACAGGGAGACTATGGCTACACCTTC.